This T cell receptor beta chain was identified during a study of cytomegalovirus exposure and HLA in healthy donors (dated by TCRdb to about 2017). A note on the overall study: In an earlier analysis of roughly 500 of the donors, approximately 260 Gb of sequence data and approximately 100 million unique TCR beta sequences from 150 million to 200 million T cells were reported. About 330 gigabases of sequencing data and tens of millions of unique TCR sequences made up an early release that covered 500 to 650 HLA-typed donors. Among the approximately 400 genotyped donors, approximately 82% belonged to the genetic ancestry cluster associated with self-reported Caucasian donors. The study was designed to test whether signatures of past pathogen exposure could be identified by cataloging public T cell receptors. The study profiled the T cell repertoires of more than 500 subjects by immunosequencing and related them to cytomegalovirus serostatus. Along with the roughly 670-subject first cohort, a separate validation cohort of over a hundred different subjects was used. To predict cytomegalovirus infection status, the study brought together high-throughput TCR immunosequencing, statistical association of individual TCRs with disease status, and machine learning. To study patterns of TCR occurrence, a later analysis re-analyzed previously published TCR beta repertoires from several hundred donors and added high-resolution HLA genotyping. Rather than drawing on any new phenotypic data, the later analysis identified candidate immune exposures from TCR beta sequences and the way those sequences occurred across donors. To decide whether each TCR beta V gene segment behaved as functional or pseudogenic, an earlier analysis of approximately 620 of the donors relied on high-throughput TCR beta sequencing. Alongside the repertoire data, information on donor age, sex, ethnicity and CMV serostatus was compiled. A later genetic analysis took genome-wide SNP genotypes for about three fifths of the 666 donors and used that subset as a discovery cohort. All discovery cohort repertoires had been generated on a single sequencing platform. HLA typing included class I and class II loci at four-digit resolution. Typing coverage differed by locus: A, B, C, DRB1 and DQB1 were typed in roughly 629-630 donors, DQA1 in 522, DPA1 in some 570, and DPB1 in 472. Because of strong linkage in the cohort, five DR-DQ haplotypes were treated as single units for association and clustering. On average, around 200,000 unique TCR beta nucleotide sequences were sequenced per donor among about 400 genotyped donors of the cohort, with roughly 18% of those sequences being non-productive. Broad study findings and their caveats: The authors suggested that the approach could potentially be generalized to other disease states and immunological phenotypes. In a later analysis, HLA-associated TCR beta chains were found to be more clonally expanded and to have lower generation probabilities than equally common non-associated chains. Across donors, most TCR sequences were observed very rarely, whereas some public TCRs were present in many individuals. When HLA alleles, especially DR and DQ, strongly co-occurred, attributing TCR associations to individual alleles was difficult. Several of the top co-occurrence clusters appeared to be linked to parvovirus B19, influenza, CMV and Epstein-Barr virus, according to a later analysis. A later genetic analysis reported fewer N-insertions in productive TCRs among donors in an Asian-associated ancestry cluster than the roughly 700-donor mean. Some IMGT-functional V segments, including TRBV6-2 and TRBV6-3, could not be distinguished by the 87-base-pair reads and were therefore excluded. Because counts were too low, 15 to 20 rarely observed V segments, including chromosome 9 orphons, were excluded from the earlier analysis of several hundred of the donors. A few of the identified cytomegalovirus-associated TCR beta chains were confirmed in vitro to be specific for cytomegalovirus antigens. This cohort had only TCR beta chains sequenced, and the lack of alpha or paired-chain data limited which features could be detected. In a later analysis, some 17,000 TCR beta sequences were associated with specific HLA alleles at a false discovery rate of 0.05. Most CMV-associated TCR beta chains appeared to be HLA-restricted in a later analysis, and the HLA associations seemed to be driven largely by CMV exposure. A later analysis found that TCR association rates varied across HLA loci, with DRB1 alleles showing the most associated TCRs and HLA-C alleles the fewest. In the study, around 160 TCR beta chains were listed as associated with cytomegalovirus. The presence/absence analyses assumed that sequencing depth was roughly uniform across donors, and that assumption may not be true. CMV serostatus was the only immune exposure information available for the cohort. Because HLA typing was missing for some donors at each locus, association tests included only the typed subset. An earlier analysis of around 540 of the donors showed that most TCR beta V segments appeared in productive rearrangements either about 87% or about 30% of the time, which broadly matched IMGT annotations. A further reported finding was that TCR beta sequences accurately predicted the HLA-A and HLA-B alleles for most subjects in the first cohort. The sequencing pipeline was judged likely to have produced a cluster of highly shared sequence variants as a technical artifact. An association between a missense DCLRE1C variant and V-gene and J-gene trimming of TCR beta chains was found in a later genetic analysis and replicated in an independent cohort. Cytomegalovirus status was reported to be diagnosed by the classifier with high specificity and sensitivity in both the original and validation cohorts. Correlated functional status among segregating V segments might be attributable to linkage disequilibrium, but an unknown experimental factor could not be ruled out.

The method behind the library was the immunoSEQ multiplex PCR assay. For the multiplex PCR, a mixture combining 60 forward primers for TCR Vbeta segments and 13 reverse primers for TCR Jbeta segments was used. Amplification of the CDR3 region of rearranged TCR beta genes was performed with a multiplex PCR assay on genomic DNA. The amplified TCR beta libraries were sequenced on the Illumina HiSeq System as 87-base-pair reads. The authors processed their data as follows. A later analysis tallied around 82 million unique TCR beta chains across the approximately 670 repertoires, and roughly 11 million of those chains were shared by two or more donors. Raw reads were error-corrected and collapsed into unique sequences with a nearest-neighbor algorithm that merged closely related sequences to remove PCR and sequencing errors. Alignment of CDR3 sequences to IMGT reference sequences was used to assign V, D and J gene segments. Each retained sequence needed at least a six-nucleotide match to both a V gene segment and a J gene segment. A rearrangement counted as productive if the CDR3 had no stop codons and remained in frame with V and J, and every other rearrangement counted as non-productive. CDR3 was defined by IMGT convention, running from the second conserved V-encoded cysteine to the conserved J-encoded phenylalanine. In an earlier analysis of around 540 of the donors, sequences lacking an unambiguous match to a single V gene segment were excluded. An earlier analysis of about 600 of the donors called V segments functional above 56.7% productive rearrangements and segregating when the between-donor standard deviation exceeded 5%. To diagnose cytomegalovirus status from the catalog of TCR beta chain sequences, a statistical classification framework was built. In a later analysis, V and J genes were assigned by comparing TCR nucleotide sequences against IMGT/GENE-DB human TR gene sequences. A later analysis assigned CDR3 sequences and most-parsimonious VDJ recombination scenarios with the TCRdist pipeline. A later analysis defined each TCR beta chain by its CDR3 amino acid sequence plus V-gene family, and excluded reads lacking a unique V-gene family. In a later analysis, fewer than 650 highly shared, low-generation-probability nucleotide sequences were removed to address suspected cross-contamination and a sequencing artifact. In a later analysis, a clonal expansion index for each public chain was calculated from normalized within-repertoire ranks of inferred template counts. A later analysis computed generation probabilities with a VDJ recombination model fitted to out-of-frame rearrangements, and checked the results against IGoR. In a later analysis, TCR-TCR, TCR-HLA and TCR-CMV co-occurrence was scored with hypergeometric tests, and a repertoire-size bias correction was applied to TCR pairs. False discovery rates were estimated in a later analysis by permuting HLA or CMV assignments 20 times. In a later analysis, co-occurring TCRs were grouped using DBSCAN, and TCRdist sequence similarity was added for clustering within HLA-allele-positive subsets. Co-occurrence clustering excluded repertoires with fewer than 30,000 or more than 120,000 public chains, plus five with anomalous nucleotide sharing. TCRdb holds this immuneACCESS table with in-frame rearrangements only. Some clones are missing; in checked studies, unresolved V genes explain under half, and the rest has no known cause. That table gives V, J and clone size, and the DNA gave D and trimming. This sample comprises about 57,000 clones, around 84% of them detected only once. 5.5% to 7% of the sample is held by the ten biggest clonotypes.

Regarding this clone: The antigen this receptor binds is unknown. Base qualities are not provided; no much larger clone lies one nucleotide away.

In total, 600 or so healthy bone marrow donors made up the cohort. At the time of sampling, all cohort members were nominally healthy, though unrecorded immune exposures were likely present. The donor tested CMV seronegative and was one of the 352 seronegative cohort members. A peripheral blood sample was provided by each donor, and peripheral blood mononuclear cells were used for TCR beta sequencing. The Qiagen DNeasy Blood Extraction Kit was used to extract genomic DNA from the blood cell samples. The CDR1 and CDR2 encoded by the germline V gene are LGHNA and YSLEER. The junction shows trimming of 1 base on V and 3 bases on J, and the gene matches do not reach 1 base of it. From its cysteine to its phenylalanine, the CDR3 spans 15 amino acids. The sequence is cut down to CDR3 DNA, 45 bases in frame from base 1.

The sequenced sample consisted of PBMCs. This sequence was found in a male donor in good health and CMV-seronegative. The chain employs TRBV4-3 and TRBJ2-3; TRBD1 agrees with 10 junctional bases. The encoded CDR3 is CASSQGGQGTDTQYF. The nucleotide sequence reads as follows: TGCGCCAGCAGCCAAGGGGGACAGGGGACAGATACGCAGTATTTT.